The entry that follows covers one TCR beta chain sequence. This sample is part of a study of TIL therapy for anti-PD-1-resistant metastatic lung cancer. Study context: Median tumor mutation burden was under 1.9 mutations per megabase.

Time point of the sample: pre-treatment sample, taken before nivolumab and TIL therapy. V was clipped by 3 bases and J by 6 bases, with 11 bases between them. The CDR3 has 13 residues. Germline CDR1 reads SGDLS; CDR2 reads YYNGEE. This was the immunoSEQ v3 assay. Survey-level samples got 1.5 million to 2.5 million read pairs; deep-level samples got about 5-6.5 million. Clones were read by immunoSEQ multiplex PCR, and TCRdb kept only the in-frame ones, dropping some. The sample has 45,000 to 60,000 clones, around 80% seen once. The sequence derives from a woman between 30 and 85 years old with non-small cell lung cancer. This sample comprised blood, obtained at baseline. The chain employs TRBV9 and TRBJ2-3; D is unresolved. The CDR3 DNA sequence: TGTGCCAGCAGCGACCTCTTGGCGGATACGCAGTATTTT. The encoded protein is CASSDLLADTQYF.